These 3 T cell receptor beta chains share one sample of origin, sequenced in a study of blood T cell repertoires in COVID-19. The protocol was immunoSEQ multiplex PCR, while the TCRdb copy is restricted to in-frame clones and leaves out a portion. Here the sample spans some 200,000 clones, 70% to 90% being singletons. Material for sequencing was peripheral blood. All receptors come from a middle-aged woman with acute or convalescent COVID-19.

The rearrangement uses TRBV19 and TRBJ2-1, with a weak D call TRBD1 (7 bases). The CDR3 has 16 amino acids. Germline V gene lookup returns CDR1 LNHDA and CDR2 SQIVND (reference sequence). V lost 6 bases to trimming and J lost 4 bases, with 19 bases between them. CDR3 coding DNA: TGTGCCAGTAGCCCCATCTGGGCAGGGGGGTACAATGAGCAGTTCTTC. This codes for CASSPIWAGGYNEQFF.

This chain links TRBV7-9 with TRBJ1-4, with D possibly TRBD1 on 5 matching bases. V was pared by 4 bases and J by 5 bases, with 14 bases between. CDR1 SEHNR and CDR2 FQNEAQ come from the germline V gene (reference sequence). The CDR3 loop spans 15 amino acids. The CDR3 here is CASSSLRAPNEKLFF. The CDR3 DNA sequence: TGTGCCAGCAGCTCGCTCAGGGCCCCAAATGAAAAACTGTTTTTT. Complete variable domain (other parts from reference TRBV7-9 and TRBJ1-4): DTGVSQNPRHKITKRGQNVTFRCDPISEHNRLYWYRQTLGQGPEFLTYFQNEAQLEKSRLLSDRFSAERPKGSFSTLEIQRTEQGDSAMYLCASSSLRAPNEKLFFGSGTQLSVL.

The CDR3 DNA reads as TGCGCCAGCAGCGCACGATCGGGTCGATCGAGGAAGACCCAGTACTTC. Residues: CASSARSGRSRKTQYF. The chain has TRBV5-1 and TRBJ2-5; the D is unclear. V was cut by 4 bases and J by 6 bases, with 22 bases left in between. This CDR3 is 16 amino acids long. The germline V gene has CDR1 SGHRS and CDR2 YFSETQ. The full variable domain, its missing parts supplied by reference TRBV5-1 and TRBJ2-5, is KAGVTQTPRYLIKTRGQQVTLSCSPISGHRSVSWYQQTPGQGLQFLFEYFSETQRNKGNFPGRFSGRQFSNSRSEMNVSTLELGDSALYLCASSARSGRSRKTQYFGPGTRLLVL.